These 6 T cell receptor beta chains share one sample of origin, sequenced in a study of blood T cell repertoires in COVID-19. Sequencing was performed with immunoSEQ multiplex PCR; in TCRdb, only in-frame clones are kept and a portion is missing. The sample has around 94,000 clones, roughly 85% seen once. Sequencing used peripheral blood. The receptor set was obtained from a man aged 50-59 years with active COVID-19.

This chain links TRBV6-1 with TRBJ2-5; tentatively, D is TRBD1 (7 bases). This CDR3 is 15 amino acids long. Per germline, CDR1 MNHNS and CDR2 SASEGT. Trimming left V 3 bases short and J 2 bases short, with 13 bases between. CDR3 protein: CASSEAPGGQETQYF. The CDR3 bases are TGTGCCAGCAGTGAGGCTCCAGGGGGGCAAGAGACCCAGTACTTC.

The CDR3 protein is CASSPYLGSGTDTQYF. Written as DNA, the CDR3 is TGTGCCAGCAGTCCCTATCTTGGTAGCGGCACAGATACGCAGTATTTT. The chain recombines TRBV7-2 with TRBJ2-3; possible D gene TRBD2, 5 bases. V lost 6 bases and J lost 1, with 17 bases in between. This CDR3 has 16 amino acids. Germline-derived CDR1 and CDR2 are SGHTA and FQGNSA.

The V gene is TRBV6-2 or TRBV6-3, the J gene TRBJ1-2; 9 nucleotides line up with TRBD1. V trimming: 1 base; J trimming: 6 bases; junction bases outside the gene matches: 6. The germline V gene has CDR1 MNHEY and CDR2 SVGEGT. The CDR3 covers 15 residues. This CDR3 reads CASSYWTGERDGYTF. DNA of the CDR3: TGTGCCAGCAGTTACTGGACAGGGGAAAGAGATGGCTACACCTTC.

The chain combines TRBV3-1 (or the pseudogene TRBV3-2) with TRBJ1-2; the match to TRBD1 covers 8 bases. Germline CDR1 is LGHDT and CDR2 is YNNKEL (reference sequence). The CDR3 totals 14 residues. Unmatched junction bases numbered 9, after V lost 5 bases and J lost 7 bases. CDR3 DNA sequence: TGTGCCAGCAGCATGACAGGGGATCCGAGTGGCTACACCTTC. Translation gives CASSMTGDPSGYTF.

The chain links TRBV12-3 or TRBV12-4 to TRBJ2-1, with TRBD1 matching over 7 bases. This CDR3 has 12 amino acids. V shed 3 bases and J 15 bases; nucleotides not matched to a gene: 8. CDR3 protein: CASSFRQAGGFF. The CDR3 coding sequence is TGTGCCAGCAGTTTTAGGCAGGCAGGGGGGTTCTTC.

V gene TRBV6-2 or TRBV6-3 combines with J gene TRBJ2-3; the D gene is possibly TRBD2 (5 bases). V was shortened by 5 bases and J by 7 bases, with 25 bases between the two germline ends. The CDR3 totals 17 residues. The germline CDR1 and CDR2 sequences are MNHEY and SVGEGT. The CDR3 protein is CASSPGLLRASRNTQYF. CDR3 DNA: TGTGCCAGCAGTCCCGGTTTATTGCGGGCTAGTAGGAATACGCAGTATTTT.